A single sample gave rise to the 31 T cell receptor beta chains below, sequenced in a study of T cell changes during pregnancy in multiple sclerosis. Repertoires were generated with immunoSEQ multiplex PCR, while TCRdb's copy carries only in-frame clones and drops some. The sample contains about 39,000 clones, 90% to 95% of which appear only once. Here the sequenced sample was CD4+ T cells from peripheral blood mononuclear cells, taken after pregnancy. The receptors originated from a female donor with multiple sclerosis, enrolled in a pregnancy study.

CDR3 residues: CASSQASGGSSYEQYF. For the CDR3, the DNA is TGCGCCAGCAGCCAAGCTAGCGGGGGGTCCTCCTACGAGCAGTACTTC. V usage is TRBV4-1 and J usage is TRBJ2-7; 11 bases map to TRBD2. Germline CDR1 and CDR2: MGHRA and YSYEKL. This CDR3 has 16 residues. V was pared by 1 base and J by 0 bases, with 2 bases of the junction left unmatched.

CDR3 sequence: CASSFRADQPQHF. The CDR3 region has the DNA TGTGCCAGCAGCTTCAGGGCCGATCAGCCCCAGCATTTT. The chain has TRBV7-6 and TRBJ1-5; D possibly corresponds to TRBD1 (5 bases). Germline V gives CDR1 SGHVS, CDR2 FNYEAQ. The CDR3 sequence is 13 residues long. Trimming removed 3 bases at V and 5 bases at J, with 8 bases between. Filled out from reference TRBV7-6 and TRBJ1-5, the complete variable domain reads GAGVSQSPRYKVTKRGQDVALRCDPISGHVSLYWYRQALGQGPEFLTYFNYEAQQDKSGLPNDRFSAERPEGSISTLTIQRTEQRDSAMYRCASSFRADQPQHFGDGTRLSIL.

This clone qualifies as medium-sized. V is TRBV4-2 and J is TRBJ2-7, with D perhaps TRBD2 (5 bases). V shed 0 bases and J shed 3 bases, with 6 bases lying between them. This CDR3 has 13 amino acids. Germline V CDR1 and CDR2: LGHNA, YNFKEQ. Here the CDR3 reads CASSQERVYEQYF. CDR3 DNA sequence: TGTGCCAGCAGCCAAGAGCGGGTCTACGAGCAGTACTTC.

The sample holds one count of this clone. This chain connects TRBV19 to TRBJ2-3, with 9 positions matching TRBD2. Trimming took 5 bases from V and 3 from J; bases not matched to a gene: 12. The CDR3 has 17 residues. CDR1 and CDR2 (germline): LNHDA, SQIVND (reference sequence). CDR3 loop: CASSPIRAGGRTDTQYF. DNA of the CDR3: TGTGCCAGTAGTCCTATCCGGGCGGGGGGGCGTACAGATACGCAGTATTTT.

This rearrangement joins TRBV6-5 to TRBJ2-5; 12 bases are a match to TRBD2. This CDR3 is 14 amino acids long. V lost 5 bases and J lost 2; bases outside the gene matches: 0. Germline V gene lookup returns CDR1 MNHEY and CDR2 SVGAGI. The CDR3 reads CASSTSGGQETQYF. The CDR3 DNA reads TGTGCCAGCAGTACTAGCGGGGGGCAAGAGACCCAGTACTTC.

The chain joins TRBV2 to TRBJ2-2; 9 nucleotides align to TRBD1. CDR3 length equals 15 residues. V lost 7 bases, J lost 2 bases, and 5 bases stayed unmatched. CDR1 is SNHLY, CDR2 FYNNEI, per germline. In DNA form, the CDR3 reads TGTGCCAGCAAAATGACAGGGGGAAACACCGGGGAGCTGTTTTTT. Its protein is CASKMTGGNTGELFF.

The J gene is TRBJ2-5, the V gene TRBV18; D perhaps matches TRBD2 (6 bases). Trimming shortened V by 6 bases and J by 3 bases, and 23 bases separated the two germline ends. In germline, CDR1 is KGHSH, CDR2 LQKENI. The CDR3 is made up of 17 amino acids. The CDR3: CASSLVGGGLREETQYF. The CDR3 DNA sequence: TGTGCCAGCTCCCTCGTGGGGGGAGGACTACGAGAAGAGACCCAGTACTTC.

The CDR3 sequence: CASSRLALDSYEQYF. DNA of the CDR3: TGTGCCAGCAGCAGACTCGCACTGGACTCCTACGAGCAGTACTTC. The chain couples TRBV5-5 to TRBJ2-7; no definite D call. CDR1 SGHKS and CDR2 YYEKEE come from the germline V gene (reference sequence). The CDR3 is made up of 15 amino acids. Trimming left V 4 bases short and J 0 bases short, with 14 bases between.

This clone occurred a few times. The gene calls are TRBV10-3 and TRBJ1-1; TRBD1 matches at 7 bases. The CDR3 covers 13 residues. Germline CDR1 ENHRY, CDR2 SYGVKD. V was clipped by 11 bases and J by 0 bases; unmatched bases: 6. The CDR3, as DNA: TGTGCCGTCCAACAGGGGATGAACACTGAAGCTTTCTTT. Its protein is CAVQQGMNTEAFF.

The V and J genes are TRBV6-1 and TRBJ2-3; unclear D gene. Per the germline V gene, CDR1 is MNHNS and CDR2 is SASEGT. The CDR3 sequence is 15 residues long. V lost 1 base and J lost 6, with 14 bases in between. Here the CDR3 reads CASSEEENTRDTQYF. CDR3 DNA: TGTGCCAGCAGTGAAGAAGAAAATACCCGGGATACGCAGTATTTT.

A single count supports this clone. J is TRBJ1-2 and V is TRBV6-1; 7 nucleotides align to TRBD1. This CDR3 is 14 amino acids long. CDR1 is MNHNS, CDR2 SASEGT, per germline. V trimming: 8 bases; J trimming: 8 bases; junction bases outside the gene matches: 14. CDR3 in DNA: TGTGCCAGCCAAATCGAAAACAGGGGACAGGGCTACACCTTC. Translating it yields CASQIENRGQGYTF.

This chain joins TRBV5-1 and TRBJ2-7; 8 nucleotides agree with TRBD1. CDR3 length equals 15 residues. Germline V lookup: CDR1 SGHRS, CDR2 YFSETQ. V lost 0 bases to trimming and J lost 3 bases; unmatched junction nucleotides: 5. CDR3 DNA sequence: TGCGCCAGCAGCTTGGCGACGACAGGGGTCTACGAGCAGTACTTC. Its translation: CASSLATTGVYEQYF. Full variable domain (missing parts from reference TRBV5-1 and TRBJ2-7): KAGVTQTPRYLIKTRGQQVTLSCSPISGHRSVSWYQQTPGQGLQFLFEYFSETQRNKGNFPGRFSGRQFSNSRSEMNVSTLELGDSALYLCASSLATTGVYEQYFGPGTRLTVT.

This rearrangement joins TRBV7-6 to TRBJ2-7; no firm D call. Germline V gives CDR1 SGHVS, CDR2 FNYEAQ. The CDR3 runs to 12 residues. V lost 6 bases and J 6 bases, leaving 12 bases between the germline ends. DNA of the CDR3: TGTGCCAGCAGTTCCTACTGGTCCGAGCAGTACTTC. Residues: CASSSYWSEQYF.

This chain links TRBV6-5 with TRBJ2-2; a possible D gene is TRBD2 (6 bases). The V gene lost 2 bases and the J gene lost 5 bases, with 15 bases spanning the gap. The germline V gene encodes CDR1 MNHEY and CDR2 SVGAGI. This CDR3 is built from 16 residues. CDR3 DNA sequence: TGTGCCAGCAGTTACCCTGGCGGGAAGGGGACCGGGGAGCTGTTTTTT. Amino acids: CASSYPGGKGTGELFF.

To note about this clone: The junction and the germline gene differ at one end; a read error may be behind it. The chain couples TRBV7-8 to TRBJ2-3; 10 bases map to TRBD2. This CDR3 is 12 amino acids long. CDR1 is SGHVS and CDR2 is FQNEAQ in the germline V gene. CDR3 bases: TGTGCCAGCTTTATAGCGGGGGGCCTGGTTCATTTT. Its protein is CASFIAGGLVHF.

This clone was seen only a few times. CDR3 bases: TGTGCCAGCAGCGTAGGTAGCGATCCCACGAACACCGGGGAGCTGTTTTTT. Encoded protein: CASSVGSDPTNTGELFF. This chain uses TRBV9 with TRBJ2-2; D may be TRBD2 (5 bases). Trimming removed 0 bases at V and 0 bases at J, with 12 bases between. Germline-derived CDR1 and CDR2 are SGDLS and YYNGEE. This CDR3 region has 17 residues. The full variable domain, rest sourced from reference TRBV9 and TRBJ2-2, is DSGVTQTPKHLITATGQRVTLRCSPRSGDLSVYWYQQSLDQGLQFLIQYYNGEERAKGNILERFSAQQFPDLHSELNLSSLELGDSALYFCASSVGSDPTNTGELFFGEGSRLTVL.

The chain carries TRBV19 and TRBJ1-2; no clear D. Germline CDR1 reads LNHDA; CDR2 reads SQIVND (reference sequence). The CDR3 is made up of 16 amino acids. The V gene lost 5 bases and the J gene lost 8 bases, with 24 bases spanning the gap. The CDR3 coding sequence is TGTGCCAGTAGTCCCCGCCCTGGTTCCCGCGTAGAAGGCTACACCTTC. Amino acids: CASSPRPGSRVEGYTF.

The V and J genes are TRBV6-5 and TRBJ2-7, with D perhaps TRBD2 (5 bases). Trimming removed 0 bases at V and 0 bases at J, with 9 bases between. This CDR3 is built from 15 residues. Germline CDR1 reads MNHEY; CDR2 reads SVGAGI. In DNA form, the CDR3 reads TGTGCCAGCAGTTACTCGGTAGGGAGCTCCTACGAGCAGTACTTC. Amino acids: CASSYSVGSSYEQYF.

The chain carries TRBV27 and TRBJ1-2; no definite D call. Deletions cut 7 bases from V and 8 bases from J, with 20 bases between. Germline assignment: CDR1 MNHEY and CDR2 SMNVEV (reference sequence). The CDR3 has 14 amino acids. DNA of the CDR3: TGTGCCAGCACCCTCCGCTCAGGCAACGACGGCTACACCTTC. The encoded protein is CASTLRSGNDGYTF.

The chain links TRBV6-5 to TRBJ1-1; D is perhaps TRBD1 (5 bases). The germline V gene encodes CDR1 MNHEY and CDR2 SVGAGI. V lost 6 bases and J lost 3, with 14 bases in between. This CDR3 spans 14 amino acids. The CDR3 here is CASRTGGRYTEAFF. In nucleotides, the CDR3 is TGTGCCAGCAGAACCGGGGGGAGGTACACTGAAGCTTTCTTT.

The V call is TRBV10-3, the J call TRBJ2-3; 8 nucleotides align to TRBD1. Germline assignment: CDR1 ENHRY and CDR2 SYGVKD. Losses at the gene ends were 6 bases for V and 4 bases for J; bases not matched to a gene: 9. The CDR3 is made up of 15 amino acids. CDR3 DNA sequence: TGTGCCATCAGACGGACAGGGTTTCTCTCAGATACGCAGTATTTT. Its protein product is CAIRRTGFLSDTQYF.

The chain is built from TRBV14 and TRBJ1-1; TRBD1 matches 9 bases. Germline V gene sequence: CDR1 SGHDN, CDR2 FVKESK. With V trimmed by 4 bases and J by 11 bases, 5 bases remained unmatched. The CDR3 covers 12 residues. The CDR3 reads CASSPGTGWAFF. The CDR3 DNA follows: TGTGCCAGCAGCCCCGGGACAGGGTGGGCTTTCTTT.

The CDR3 DNA reads TGTGCCAGCAGCGTAGGTTTAAGGACTAGCGGGGGGCCGAACACCGGGGAGCTGTTTTTT. Translated: CASSVGLRTSGGPNTGELFF. The chain employs TRBV9 and TRBJ2-2; 14 bases align to TRBD2. Looked up from germline, CDR1 is SGDLS and CDR2 is YYNGEE. This CDR3 region has 20 residues. J lost 0 bases, V lost 0 bases, and 7 bases had no gene match.

The chain uses TRBV19 and TRBJ2-6; tentatively, D is TRBD2 (6 bases). The CDR3 contains 18 residues. Trimming pared 3 bases from V and 0 bases from J, leaving 15 bases between. CDR1 LNHDA and CDR2 SQIVND come from the germline V gene (reference sequence). As DNA, the CDR3 is TGTGCCAGTAGTATGGGAGGAGGTTTGGGCTCTGGGGCCAACGTCCTGACTTTC. Residues: CASSMGGGLGSGANVLTF.

This chain connects TRBV10-3 to TRBJ2-3, with 8 bases matching TRBD2. The CDR3 extends over 16 amino acids. After removal of 0 bases from V and 2 bases from J, the junction contained 4 bases not matched to a gene. Germline V gene lookup returns CDR1 ENHRY and CDR2 SYGVKD. The CDR3 loop reads CAISESSSGYTDTQYF. DNA for the CDR3: TGTGCCATCAGTGAGTCGTCTAGCGGGTACACAGATACGCAGTATTTT.

The rearrangement uses TRBV4-2 and TRBJ1-1; TRBD1 agrees at 7 bases. Trimming took 8 bases from V and 3 from J; bases not matched to a gene: 18. CDR3 length equals 17 residues. The V gene's germline CDR1 is LGHNA and CDR2 YNFKEQ. The CDR3 DNA is TGTGCCAGCCACAAGACGCCTAGGTATCAGGGGGACACTGAAGCTTTCTTT. Translated, it gives CASHKTPRYQGDTEAFF.

The chain is built from TRBV19 and TRBJ1-1; D might be TRBD1 (6 bases). The length of the CDR3 is 12 residues. The germline CDR1 and CDR2 sequences are LNHDA and SQIVND (reference sequence). Trimming left V 5 bases short and J 6 bases short, with 10 bases between. The CDR3 loop reads CASSVGAAEAFF. DNA of the CDR3: TGTGCCAGTAGTGTGGGGGCGGCTGAAGCTTTCTTT.

The V gene is TRBV9, the J gene TRBJ1-1; D not certain. Trimming left V 3 bases short and J 0 bases short, with 9 bases between. Germline CDR1 and CDR2: SGDLS and YYNGEE. The CDR3 loop spans 14 amino acids. CDR3 DNA: TGTGCCAGCAGCGCCGGGTTAATGAACACTGAAGCTTTCTTT. It yields the protein CASSAGLMNTEAFF.

J is TRBJ1-1 and V is TRBV9; TRBD1 aligns across 9 bases. This CDR3 contains 16 residues. Germline lookup yields CDR1 SGDLS and CDR2 YYNGEE. V trimming: 3 bases; J trimming: 0 bases; junction bases outside the gene matches: 6. The CDR3, as DNA: TGTGCCAGCAGCGCCGGGACAGGGAAGCTGAACACTGAAGCTTTCTTT. Its translation: CASSAGTGKLNTEAFF.

This chain links TRBV11-3 with TRBJ2-5; 12 bases line up with TRBD2. The CDR3 covers 16 residues. The germline V gene has CDR1 SGHNT and CDR2 YENEEA. Trimming cost V 1 base and J 4 bases; bases outside gene matches: 4. Here the CDR3 reads CASSLGASGGVETQYF. CDR3 in DNA: TGTGCCAGCAGCTTAGGGGCTAGCGGGGGGGTAGAGACCCAGTACTTC.

The V and J genes are TRBV19 and TRBJ2-7; TRBD2 agrees at 12 bases. Germline V gene lookup returns CDR1 LNHDA and CDR2 SQIVND (reference sequence). The V and J ends lost 2 bases and 3 bases, in that order; junction bases with no gene match: 5. This CDR3 comprises 16 residues. CDR3 nucleotides: TGTGCCAGTAGTATACGGACTAGCGGGGTGGGCTACGAGCAGTACTTC. Its translation is CASSIRTSGVGYEQYF.